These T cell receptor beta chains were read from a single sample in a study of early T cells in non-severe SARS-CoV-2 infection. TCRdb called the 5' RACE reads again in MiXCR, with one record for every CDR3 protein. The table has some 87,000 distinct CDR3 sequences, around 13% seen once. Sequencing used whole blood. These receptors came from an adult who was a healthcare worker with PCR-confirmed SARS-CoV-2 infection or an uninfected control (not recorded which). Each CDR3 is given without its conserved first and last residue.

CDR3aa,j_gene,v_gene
SVAAGIGANVLT,TRBJ2-6,TRBV29-1
ASSQGRKNIQY,TRBJ2-4,TRBV14
ASSSTSGGYEQY,TRBJ2-7,TRBV19
SATDGPYEQY,TRBJ2-7,TRBV20-1
ASSSLVALGEKLF,TRBJ1-4,TRBV27
ASSQLLAGMVETQY,TRBJ2-5,TRBV4-2
ASRRDYSGSSTEQF,TRBJ2-1,TRBV5-1
ASSYDRVITEAF,TRBJ1-1,TRBV6-5
ASSSDIYNEQF,TRBJ2-1,TRBV5-1
ASSILGGRATGELF,TRBJ2-2,TRBV19
ASRPERGGRDTQY,TRBJ2-3,TRBV12-3/TRBV12-4
ASSTRTGGRSNEKLF,TRBJ1-4,TRBV7-9